This TCR beta chain was captured in a study of EBV T-cell therapy then PD-1 blockade in nasopharyngeal carcinoma. CDR1 and CDR2 from the germline V gene are MNHNY and SVGAGI (reference sequence). The CDR3 is 12 residues long. V was cut by 2 bases and J by 7 bases, with 5 bases left in between. This clone was picked up one time. Its cognate antigen is unknown. Treatment noted: AdE1-LMPpoly-expanded autologous EBV-specific T-cell therapy followed by anti-PD-1 nivolumab. The assay was immunoSEQ multiplex PCR, and TCRdb's table has in-frame clones only and misses some. The sample carries about 23,000 clones, 84% recorded once.

Sequences were derived from CD8+ T cells from blood, sampled at roughly day 61 from a patient whose treatment included autologous EBV-specific T cells and nivolumab. The chain is built from TRBV6-6 and TRBJ2-2, with unresolved D. The source of this sequence is a man in his forties with nasopharyngeal carcinoma. The CDR3 loop reads CASSYRIGELFF. The CDR3 bases are TGTGCCAGCAGTTACCGGATCGGGGAGCTGTTTTTT.